Shown below are 28 T cell receptor beta chains from a single sample sequenced in a study of human T cells and chemical hapten exposure. Specified time point: pre-sensitization, week 0. Documented treatment: therapeutic diphenylcyclopropenone sensitization with weekly scalp DPC. Unfractionated whole blood yielded total RNA. TCRdb reprocessed the RACE reads with MiXCR, giving one entry per CDR3 protein. This repertoire shows roughly 38,000 distinct CDR3 sequences, around 12% found once; its top ten account for about 2.1%. Sequenced material: whole blood, taken in connection with sensitization to the hapten diphenylcyclopropenone (DPC). The receptors were gathered from a woman between 40 and 50 years old with alopecia areata. Some clones in this sample may be carry-over from other donors' samples.

V usage is TRBV19 and J usage is TRBJ2-1, with D tentatively TRBD2 (7 bases). There are 14 residues in the CDR3. Germline CDR1 and CDR2: LNHDA and SQIVND (reference sequence). Trimming took 5 bases from V and 4 from J, leaving 12 bases between them. The CDR3 loop is CASSPEGGYNEQFF. Here the CDR3 DNA reads TGTGCCAGTAGTCCTGAGGGGGGGTACAATGAGCAGTTCTTC.

In this sample, this clonotype turned up a few times. This chain uses TRBV20-1 with TRBJ2-7; 12 bases map to TRBD2. Trimming cost V 6 bases and J 7 bases; bases outside gene matches: 10. This CDR3 has 14 amino acids. From germline, CDR1 is DFQATT and CDR2 SNEGSKA (reference sequence). DNA of the CDR3: TGCAGTGCCCAACGGACTAGCGGGACGGGGGAGCAGTACTTC. Encoded protein: CSAQRTSGTGEQYF.

This clonotype was counted ten times or more. The rearrangement joins TRBV20-1 to TRBJ2-2, with D tentatively TRBD1 or TRBD2 (7 bases each). Trimming took off 0 bases at V and 3 bases at J, with 14 bases between the two ends. Germline CDR1 is DFQATT and CDR2 is SNEGSKA (reference sequence). The CDR3 consists of 16 residues. The CDR3, as DNA: TGCAGTGCTAGAGATATTCCAGGGGGGGACACCGGGGAGCTGTTTTTT. It translates to CSARDIPGGDTGELFF.

This clonotype was recorded many times. This chain uses TRBV20-1 with TRBJ1-5; D is perhaps TRBD1 (6 bases). Trimming took 5 bases from V and 2 from J, leaving 13 bases between them. The CDR3 loop spans 14 amino acids. Germline values: CDR1 DFQATT, CDR2 SNEGSKA (reference sequence). The CDR3 DNA is TGCAGTGCTGCGGACAGAGCCGGCAATCAGCCCCAGCATTTT. This sequence encodes CSAADRAGNQPQHF.

This clonotype was seen more than once but under ten times. The chain combines TRBV12-3 or TRBV12-4 with TRBJ2-2; D possibly corresponds to TRBD2 (6 bases). This CDR3 comprises 14 residues. Trimming removed 6 bases from V and 4 bases from J, with 12 bases in between. The chain's CDR3 is CASSPGGVTGELFF. Written as DNA, the CDR3 is TGTGCCAGCAGCCCCGGGGGAGTCACCGGGGAGCTGTTTTTT.

The sample holds a few counts of this clonotype. The chain employs TRBV21-1 and TRBJ2-7. TRBV21-1 is a pseudogene segment. The CDR3 is made up of 9 amino acids. CDR3 DNA sequence: TGTGCCAGCGCGAGGGAGCAGTACTTC. Translated, it gives CASAREQYF.

The chain couples TRBV7-2 to TRBJ2-5; D unclear. Germline V gene lookup returns CDR1 SGHTA and CDR2 FQGNSA. V was shortened by 2 bases and J by 4 bases, with 14 bases between the two germline ends. This CDR3 spans 15 amino acids. DNA of the CDR3: TGTGCCAGCAGCTTAAGGCAGATGTCCACAGAGACCCAGTACTTC. It specifies CASSLRQMSTETQYF.

The chain couples TRBV28 to TRBJ1-5; unclear D gene. The CDR3 is made up of 15 amino acids. The V gene's germline CDR1 is MDHEN and CDR2 SYDVKM. Trimming took 7 bases from V and 2 from J, leaving 15 bases between them. The CDR3 sequence: CASTGHPNGNQPQHF. CDR3 nucleotide sequence: TGTGCCAGCACGGGTCACCCCAATGGCAATCAGCCCCAGCATTTT.

This clonotype was detected a few times. The chain combines TRBV11-2 with TRBJ2-7, with D perhaps matching TRBD1 or TRBD2 (6 bases each). The germline V gene has CDR1 SGHAT and CDR2 FQNNGV. The germline V and J ends were trimmed by 1 base and 3 bases, with 10 bases remaining between them. The CDR3 is 14 residues long. The CDR3 spells CASSLVEGGYEQYF. CDR3 DNA sequence: TGTGCCAGCAGCTTAGTGGAGGGGGGCTACGAGCAGTACTTC.

This clonotype was observed at least ten times. The chain has TRBV7-8 and TRBJ2-1; D call uncertain. The CDR3 spans 10 residues. Germline loops: CDR1 SGHVS, CDR2 FQNEAQ. V was pared by 6 bases and J by 5 bases, with 2 bases between. CDR3 DNA: TGTGCCAGCAGTAACAATGAGCAGTTCTTC. It is translated as CASSNNEQFF.

This clonotype has only a few counts. V gene TRBV29-1 combines with J gene TRBJ2-3, with a possible D match to TRBD2 (6 bases). The V and J ends lost 5 bases and 3 bases respectively, with 9 bases between them. CDR1 and CDR2 from the germline V gene are SQVTM and ANQGSEA. The CDR3 has 12 residues. This CDR3 is CSVRAGTDTQYF. The CDR3 nucleotides read TGCAGCGTTCGCGCGGGGACAGATACGCAGTATTTT.

The chain combines TRBV6-5 with TRBJ2-7; D is unclear. The CDR3 is 12 amino acids. The V gene's germline CDR1 is MNHEY and CDR2 SVGAGI. Trimming shortened V by 8 bases and J by 5 bases, and 13 bases separated the two germline ends. For the CDR3, the DNA is TGTGCCAGCGCATCCTCGGTCCACGAGCAGTACTTC. This encodes CASASSVHEQYF.

This clonotype has more than one count but fewer than ten. J is TRBJ2-1 and V is TRBV5-1; possibly TRBD1 or TRBD2 for D (5 bases each). This CDR3 has 17 residues. The ends were cut back, 0 bases at V and 7 bases at J, with 20 bases in the middle. CDR1 SGHRS and CDR2 YFSETQ come from the germline V gene. DNA for the CDR3: TGCGCCAGCAGCTTGGAGGGACCGCACTTATCGGGGAATGAGCAGTTCTTC. It translates to CASSLEGPHLSGNEQFF.

This clonotype came up many times. The chain couples TRBV10-3 to TRBJ2-5, with TRBD2 identical over 9 bases. Germline values: CDR1 ENHRY, CDR2 SYGVKD. V lost 0 bases and J lost 4; bases outside the gene matches: 3. This CDR3 has 15 amino acids. CDR3 loop: CAISESQRGAETQYF. CDR3 nucleotides: TGTGCCATCAGTGAGTCCCAGCGGGGGGCAGAGACCCAGTACTTC.

This clonotype was seen only a few times. V usage is TRBV5-1 and J usage is TRBJ1-1; 8 nucleotides line up with TRBD1. The CDR3 extends over 16 amino acids. V shed 3 bases and J 2 bases; nucleotides not matched to a gene: 9. The germline CDR1 and CDR2 sequences are SGHRS and YFSETQ. In DNA, the CDR3 is TGCGCCAGCAGCTCCGACAGGGGCGGAGGAAACACTGAAGCTTTCTTT. It specifies CASSSDRGGGNTEAFF.

This clonotype was found many times. This chain connects TRBV20-1 to TRBJ1-1; D not certain. Trimming shortened V by 0 bases and J by 0 bases, and 5 bases separated the two germline ends. This CDR3 is 13 amino acids long. Per germline, CDR1 DFQATT and CDR2 SNEGSKA (reference sequence). The CDR3 DNA reads TGCAGTGCTAGAGATTCTATGAACACTGAAGCTTTCTTT. As protein: CSARDSMNTEAFF.

This clonotype was detected many times. J is TRBJ1-5 and V is TRBV19, with TRBD1 matching over 12 bases. Germline-derived CDR1 and CDR2 are LNHDA and SQIVND (reference sequence). The CDR3 loop spans 16 amino acids. Losses at the gene ends were 4 bases for V and 1 base for J; bases not matched to a gene: 2. CDR3 in amino acids: CASSKGQGASNQPQHF. The CDR3 coding sequence is TGTGCCAGTAGTAAGGGACAGGGGGCCAGCAATCAGCCCCAGCATTTT.

This clonotype was detected ten times or more. This chain links TRBV28 with TRBJ2-7; D is undetermined. V was shortened by 1 base and J by 1 base, with 2 bases between the two germline ends. The CDR3 loop spans 12 amino acids. Germline V gives CDR1 MDHEN, CDR2 SYDVKM. The DNA of the CDR3 is TGTGCCAGCAGTTTATCTTCCTACGAGCAGTACTTC. This sequence encodes CASSLSSYEQYF.

The chain joins TRBV20-1 to TRBJ2-3; 8 bases are a match to TRBD2. CDR3 length: 14 residues. Germline CDR1 reads DFQATT; CDR2 reads SNEGSKA (reference sequence). The J segment lost 1 base and the V segment lost 3 bases, leaving 3 bases of the junction unmatched. The DNA for the CDR3 is TGCAGTGCTAGGACTAGCGCGGGCACAGATACGCAGTATTTT. Protein product: CSARTSAGTDTQYF.

On this clonotype itself: The junction and the germline gene differ at one end; a read error may be behind it. The CDR3, as DNA: TGTGCCAGCAGTACACCCGGGACTAGCGGAGCGCTGAACCCCTTC. Its translation: CASSTPGTSGALNPF. This chain joins TRBV28 and TRBJ2-1; 11 positions match TRBD2. Germline V gene data show CDR1 as MDHEN and CDR2 as SYDVKM. CDR3 length: 15 amino acids.

At least ten counts were recorded for this clonotype. This chain links TRBV29-1 with TRBJ2-6, with D uncertain. In germline, CDR1 is SQVTM, CDR2 ANQGSEA. This CDR3 has 14 residues. With 3 bases removed from V and 0 bases from J, the gap between germline ends came to 6 bases. This CDR3 is CSVDLSSGANVLTF. The CDR3 DNA is TGCAGCGTTGATCTAAGCTCTGGGGCCAACGTCCTGACTTTC.

This clonotype was counted between two and nine times. The J gene is TRBJ1-5, the V gene TRBV7-2; D not certain. V dropped 1 base and J dropped 4 bases, with 5 bases sitting between them. The length of the CDR3 is 13 residues. Germline lookup yields CDR1 SGHTA and CDR2 FQGNSA. In DNA form, the CDR3 reads TGTGCCAGCAGCTTAGGACCTAATCAGCCCCAGCATTTT. Translating it yields CASSLGPNQPQHF.

This clonotype was found many times. The chain combines TRBV5-1 with TRBJ1-5; maybe TRBD1 (5 bases). Trimming left V 0 bases short and J 4 bases short, with 8 bases between. Germline V gene data show CDR1 as SGHRS and CDR2 as YFSETQ. The CDR3 length is 14 residues. CDR3 sequence reads: CASSLGQQNQPQHF. The CDR3 DNA reads as TGCGCCAGCAGCTTGGGACAGCAAAATCAGCCCCAGCATTTT.

V and J are TRBV6-6 and TRBJ2-2; TRBD2 aligns across 7 bases. The CDR3 has 12 amino acids. Germline CDR1 is MNHNY and CDR2 is SVGAGI (reference sequence). With V trimmed by 5 bases and J by 10 bases, 4 bases remained unmatched. The CDR3 loop reads CASSAGVLELFF. For the CDR3, the DNA is TGTGCCAGCAGTGCGGGGGTCTTGGAGCTGTTTTTT.

This clonotype has more than one count but fewer than ten. The chain couples TRBV6-2 or TRBV6-3 to TRBJ1-1; D unresolved. This CDR3 has 13 residues. Germline assignment: CDR1 MNHEY and CDR2 SVGEGT. Trimming took off 5 bases at V and 1 base at J, with 8 bases between the two ends. Here the CDR3 reads CASSLLGNTEAFF. CDR3 in DNA: TGTGCCAGCAGTCTTCTCGGGAACACTGAAGCTTTCTTT.

The chain combines TRBV13 with TRBJ1-1, with no clear D. Germline CDR1 is PRHDT and CDR2 is FYEKMQ (reference sequence). The CDR3 totals 14 residues. The V and J ends lost 7 bases and 8 bases respectively, with 20 bases between them. The CDR3 DNA reads as TGTGCCAGCACCCCATCAGGCGTGGGAAGCGAAGCTTTCTTT. It yields the protein CASTPSGVGSEAFF.

This chain links TRBV28 with TRBJ2-7, with D unclear. This CDR3 region has 11 residues. The V and J ends lost 8 bases and 6 bases respectively, with 11 bases between them. Germline CDR1 MDHEN, CDR2 SYDVKM. In nucleotides, the CDR3 is TGTGCCAGCGAGGCCGAATTCGAGCAGTACTTC. The encoded protein is CASEAEFEQYF. Together with reference TRBV28 and TRBJ2-7, the CDR3 gives the full variable domain: DVKVTQSSRYLVKRTGEKVFLECVQDMDHENMFWYRQDPGLGLRLIYFSYDVKMKEKGDIPEGYSVSREKKERFSLILESASTNQTSMYLCASEAEFEQYFGPGTRLTVT.

This clonotype has ten or more counts. The CDR3 DNA is TGTGCCAGCTCACCAATCCCTAGCGGGAGTAATGAGCAGTTCTTC. This encodes CASSPIPSGSNEQFF. V is TRBV18 and J is TRBJ2-1; 10 positions agree with TRBD2. Trimming cost V 2 bases and J 7 bases; bases outside gene matches: 5. The CDR3 consists of 15 residues. Germline assignment: CDR1 KGHSH and CDR2 LQKENI.